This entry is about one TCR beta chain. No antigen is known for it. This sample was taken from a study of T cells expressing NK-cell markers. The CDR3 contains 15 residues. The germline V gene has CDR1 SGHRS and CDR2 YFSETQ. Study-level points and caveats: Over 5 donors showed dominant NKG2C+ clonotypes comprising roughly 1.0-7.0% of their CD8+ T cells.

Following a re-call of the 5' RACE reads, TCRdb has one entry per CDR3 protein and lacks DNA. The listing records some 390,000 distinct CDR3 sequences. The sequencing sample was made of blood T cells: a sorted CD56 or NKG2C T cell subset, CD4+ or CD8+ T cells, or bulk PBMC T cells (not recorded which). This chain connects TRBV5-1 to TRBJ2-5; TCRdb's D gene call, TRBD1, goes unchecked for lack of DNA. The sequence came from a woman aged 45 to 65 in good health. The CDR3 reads CASSLVGTTGAAQYF.